This TCR beta chain came from a study of CD8 T cells in Susac syndrome. From blood CD8+ and CD4+ T cells, the TCR beta chain was sequenced. The multiple sclerosis controls were treatment-naive patients, and their relapsing-remitting disease was stable or active. cDNA came from around 0.5 to 1 ug RNA primed by random hexamers. TCRdb re-called the immunoSEQ multiplex PCR reads through MiXCR, storing one row per CDR3 protein. The sample yields about 300,000 distinct CDR3 sequences, around 85% seen once. V dropped 1 base and J dropped 8 bases, with 17 bases sitting between them. Germline V gene lookup returns CDR1 SGHVT and CDR2 SQSDAQ. The CDR3 length is 15 residues.

Input material: CD8+ T cells from PBMCs. This clonotype was sampled from a human donor with multiple sclerosis. This chain links TRBV7-4 with TRBJ1-2; D uncertain. The CDR3 DNA sequence: TGTGCCAGCAGCTTAGTGACCCTATGGGGAAGGGGCTACACCTTC. This codes for CASSLVTLWGRGYTF.